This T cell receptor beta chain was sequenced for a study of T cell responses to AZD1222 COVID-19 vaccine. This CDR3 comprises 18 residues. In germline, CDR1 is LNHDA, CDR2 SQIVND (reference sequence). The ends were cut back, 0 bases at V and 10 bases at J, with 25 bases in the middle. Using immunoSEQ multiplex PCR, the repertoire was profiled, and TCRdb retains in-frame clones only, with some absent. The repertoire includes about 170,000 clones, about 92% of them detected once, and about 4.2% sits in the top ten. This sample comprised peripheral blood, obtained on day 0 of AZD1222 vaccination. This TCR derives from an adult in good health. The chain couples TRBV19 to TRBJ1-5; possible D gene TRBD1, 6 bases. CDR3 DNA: TGTGCCAGTAGTATAGATCCGACGGGGGGGCGCTCCATTGTACCCCAGCATTTT. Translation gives CASSIDPTGGRSIVPQHF.